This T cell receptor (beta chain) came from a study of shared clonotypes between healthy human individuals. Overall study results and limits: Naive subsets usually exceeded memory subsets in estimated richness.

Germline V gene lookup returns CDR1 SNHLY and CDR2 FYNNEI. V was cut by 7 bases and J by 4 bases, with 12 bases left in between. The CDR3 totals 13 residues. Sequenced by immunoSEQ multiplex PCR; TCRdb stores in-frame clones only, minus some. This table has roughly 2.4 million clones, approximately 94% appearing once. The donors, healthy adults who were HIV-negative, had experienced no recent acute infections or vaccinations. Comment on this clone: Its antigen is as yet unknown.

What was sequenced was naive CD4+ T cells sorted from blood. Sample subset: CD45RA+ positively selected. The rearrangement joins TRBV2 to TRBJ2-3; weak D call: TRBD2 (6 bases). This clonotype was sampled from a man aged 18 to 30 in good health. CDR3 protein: CASKEGGSDTQYF. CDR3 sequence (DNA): TGTGCCAGCAAGGAGGGCGGATCAGATACGCAGTATTTT. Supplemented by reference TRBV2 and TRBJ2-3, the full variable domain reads EPEVTQTPSHQVTQMGQEVILRCVPISNHLYFYWYRQILGQKVEFLVSFYNNEISEKSEIFDDQFSVERPDGSNFTLKIRSTKLEDSAMYFCASKEGGSDTQYFGPGTRLTVL.